The 25 T cell receptor beta chains in this list originate from one sample, sequenced in a study of CD8+CD57+ T cells in acquired aplastic anemia. TCR beta VDJ and CDR3 were profiled, and genomic DNA was the template. TCRdb reanalysed the reads using MiXCR and keeps one entry per CDR3 protein. The table has under 350,000 distinct CDR3 sequences, approximately 57% seen once. Sequenced patients had shown CD8+CD57+ cell expansion by flow cytometry. Sequences were obtained from sorted CD4+, CD8+, or CD8+CD57+ T cells (not recorded which) from PBMCs. These receptors originate from a human donor with aplastic anemia.

This clonotype appeared a few times. The V and J genes are TRBV7-2 and TRBJ2-7; a possible D gene is TRBD2 (6 bases). The CDR3 has 14 amino acids. Germline V CDR1 and CDR2: SGHTA, FQGNSA. V was shortened by 2 bases and J by 7 bases, with 15 bases between the two germline ends. The CDR3 protein is CASSLKVGGIEQYF. In nucleotides, the CDR3 is TGTGCCAGCAGCTTAAAGGTCGGAGGGATAGAGCAGTACTTC. Supplemented by reference TRBV7-2 and TRBJ2-7, the full variable domain reads GAGVSQSPSNKVTEKGKDVELRCDPISGHTALYWYRQSLGQGLEFLIYFQGNSAPDKSGLPSDRFSAERTGGSVSTLTIQRTQQEDSAVYLCASSLKVGGIEQYFGPGTRLTVT.

This clonotype has more than one count but fewer than ten. The genes are TRBV19 and TRBJ1-4; unclear D gene. Trimming left V 10 bases short and J 8 bases short, with 8 bases between. Germline-derived CDR1 and CDR2 are LNHDA and SQIVND (reference sequence). The CDR3 length is 10 residues. The CDR3 nucleotides read TGTGCCACCTGGTGGGAAAAACTGTTTTTT. Its translation is CATWWEKLFF.

This clonotype was seen just once. A read error may be the cause here, since a much bigger clone is one base away. V usage is TRBV10-1 and J usage is TRBJ1-2; 7 bases agree with TRBD1. The CDR3 sequence is 12 residues long. Germline CDR1 WNHNN, CDR2 SYGVQD (reference sequence). CDR3 sequence (DNA): TGCGCCAACCCGCGGAGGGGGCATGGCTACGCCTTC. Residues: CANPRRGHGYAF.

The J gene is TRBJ2-1, the V gene TRBV14, with D uncertain. V lost 0 bases to trimming and J lost 12 bases, with 9 bases between them. This CDR3 comprises 12 residues. From germline, CDR1 is SGHDN and CDR2 FVKESK. The CDR3 coding sequence is TGTGCCAGCAGCCAAGAGGGCAGGCTGCAGTTCTTC. This sequence encodes CASSQEGRLQFF. The full variable domain, in which reference TRBV14 and TRBJ2-1 provide the parts outside the CDR3, is EAGVTQFPSHSVIEKGQTVTLRCDPISGHDNLYWYRRVMGKEIKFLLHFVKESKQDESGMPNNRFLAERTGGTYSTLKVQPAELEDSGVYFCASSQEGRLQFFGPGTRLTVL.

The table lists this clonotype with many counts. J is TRBJ1-1 and V is TRBV12-3 or TRBV12-4; D is uncertain. The CDR3 is 11 amino acids. Trimming removed 7 bases from V and 1 base from J, with 4 bases in between. The CDR3: CASNRNTEAFF. DNA for the CDR3: TGTGCCAGCAACAGGAACACTGAAGCTTTCTTT.

This chain links TRBV25-1 with TRBJ1-6; no clear D. The CDR3 totals 12 residues. With 6 bases removed from V and 4 bases from J, the gap between germline ends came to 4 bases. Germline CDR1 reads MGHDK; CDR2 reads SYGVNS. The CDR3 coding sequence is TGTGCCAGCAGGGGTTATAATTCACCCCTCCACTTT. It yields the protein CASRGYNSPLHF.

There are a few counts of this clonotype. The V gene is TRBV9, the J gene TRBJ2-1, with 7 positions matching TRBD1. The CDR3 runs 14 residues. Germline CDR1 and CDR2: SGDLS and YYNGEE. Germline trimming cut 2 bases from V and 7 bases from J; bases unmatched to any gene: 6. The CDR3 sequence: CASSVAGGKNEQFF. In DNA, the CDR3 is TGTGCCAGCAGCGTGGCAGGGGGAAAGAATGAGCAGTTCTTC.

V and J are TRBV10-3 and TRBJ2-1; 12 bases map to TRBD2. CDR1 is ENHRY, CDR2 SYGVKD, per germline. The CDR3 totals 17 residues. With V trimmed by 4 bases and J by 2 bases, 6 bases remained unmatched. The CDR3 is CAISGATSGSPYNEQFF. CDR3 in DNA: TGTGCCATCAGTGGCGCGACTAGCGGGAGTCCCTACAATGAGCAGTTCTTC.

At least ten counts were recorded for this clonotype. This rearrangement joins TRBV2 to TRBJ1-2; D uncertain. This CDR3 has 15 amino acids. Germline assignment: CDR1 SNHLY and CDR2 FYNNEI. V gave up 1 base and J gave up 4 bases, with 13 bases separating them. CDR3 coding DNA: TGTGCCAGCAGTGAAGATGGTTCGGTGTCCTATGGCTACACCTTC. This codes for CASSEDGSVSYGYTF.

This clonotype occurred a few times. This rearrangement joins TRBV18 to TRBJ1-1; D possibly corresponds to TRBD1 (6 bases). The V end lost 6 bases, the J end lost 2 bases, and 13 bases lay between the germline ends. Germline CDR1 reads KGHSH; CDR2 reads LQKENI. CDR3 length: 14 residues. CDR3 region: CASSQGTPNTEAFF. In DNA, the CDR3 is TGTGCCAGCTCCCAAGGGACACCCAACACTGAAGCTTTCTTT.

This clonotype was seen many times. V gene TRBV7-8 combines with J gene TRBJ2-6; D gene unclear. Trimming stripped 3 bases from V and 3 bases from J, with 3 bases between. CDR1 and CDR2 (germline): SGHVS, FQNEAQ. The CDR3 sequence is 13 residues long. DNA for the CDR3: TGTGCCAGCAGCTTTGGTGGGGCCAACGTCCTGACTTTC. Encoded protein: CASSFGGANVLTF.

The CDR3 spells CARQGRTGELFF. CDR3 sequence (DNA): TGTGCCAGACAGGGAAGGACCGGGGAGCTGTTTTTT. The V call is TRBV2, the J call TRBJ2-2; D possibly corresponds to TRBD1 (6 bases). The CDR3 extends over 12 amino acids. Germline V lookup: CDR1 SNHLY, CDR2 FYNNEI. The V gene lost 9 bases and the J gene lost 5 bases, with 10 bases spanning the gap.

This clonotype was detected only a few times. The rearrangement links TRBV29-1 to TRBJ1-4; 8 bases are shared with TRBD1. Germline-derived CDR1 and CDR2 are SQVTM and ANQGSEA. V lost 6 bases, J lost 8 bases, and 5 bases stayed unmatched. The CDR3 is 12 residues long. For the CDR3, the DNA is TGCAGCGTCGGACAGGGAGGGGAAAAACTGTTTTTT. It translates to CSVGQGGEKLFF. The whole variable domain, filled in from reference TRBV29-1 and TRBJ1-4, reads SAVISQKPSRDICQRGTSLTIQCQVDSQVTMMFWYRQQPGQSLTLIATANQGSEATYESGFVIDKFPISRPNLTFSTLTVSNMSPEDSSIYLCSVGQGGEKLFFGSGTQLSVL.

With regard to this clonotype: A much larger clone lies a single base off, so this may be a read error. The gene calls are TRBV5-4 and TRBJ2-7; 13 bases fit TRBD2. The CDR3 consists of 18 residues. Trimming took 3 bases from V and 7 from J; bases not matched to a gene: 16. Germline V gives CDR1 SGHNT, CDR2 YYREEE (reference sequence). This CDR3 is CASSSTQTSGGPANEQYF. As DNA, the CDR3 is TGTGCCAGCAGCTCCACCCAGACTAGCGGGGGGCCCGCCAATGAGCAGTACTTC.

This clonotype was observed a few times. At one end, the junction sequence differs from germline, possibly due to a read error. J is TRBJ2-1 and V is TRBV7-7; no clear D gene. The CDR3 has 13 amino acids. Germline CDR1 reads SSHAT; CDR2 reads FNYEAQ (reference sequence). The CDR3 DNA is TGTGCTAGCAGCTCGCAGATAGGCAATGAGCAGTTCTTC. Encoded protein: CASSSQIGNEQFF.

The chain recombines TRBV20-1 with TRBJ2-7; D is possibly TRBD1 or TRBD2 (5 bases each). CDR1 DFQATT and CDR2 SNEGSKA come from the germline V gene (reference sequence). The V end lost 6 bases, the J end lost 4 bases, and 16 bases lay between the germline ends. The CDR3 runs to 13 residues. In DNA form, the CDR3 reads TGCAGTGCCGAGTCCGGGACCTCTTACGAGCAGTACTTC. Protein: CSAESGTSYEQYF.

V is TRBV19 and J is TRBJ1-5; D perhaps matches TRBD1 (6 bases). The CDR3 totals 14 residues. Deletions cut 5 bases from V and 0 bases from J, with 8 bases between. CDR1 is LNHDA, CDR2 SQIVND, per germline (reference sequence). For the CDR3, the DNA is TGTGCCAGTAGTGTAGGGGGTAGCAATCAGCCCCAGCATTTT. It codes for CASSVGGSNQPQHF. Full variable domain (rest looked up from reference TRBV19 and TRBJ1-5): DGGITQSPKYLFRKEGQNVTLSCEQNLNHDAMYWYRQDPGQGLRLIYYSQIVNDFQKGDIAEGYSVSREKKESFPLTVTSAQKNPTAFYLCASSVGGSNQPQHFGDGTRLSIL.

The chain links TRBV7-2 to TRBJ2-6; 7 bases are a match to TRBD1. This CDR3 is 19 amino acids long. CDR1 and CDR2 (germline): SGHTA, FQGNSA. V lost 5 bases and J lost 0; bases outside the gene matches: 13. CDR3 in DNA: TGTGCCAGCAGCCACAGGGGTCCCTTACACCTCTCTGGGGCCAACGTCCTGACTTTC. As protein: CASSHRGPLHLSGANVLTF. Together with reference TRBV7-2 and TRBJ2-6, the CDR3 gives the full variable domain: GAGVSQSPSNKVTEKGKDVELRCDPISGHTALYWYRQSLGQGLEFLIYFQGNSAPDKSGLPSDRFSAERTGGSVSTLTIQRTQQEDSAVYLCASSHRGPLHLSGANVLTFGAGSRLTVL.

The table lists this clonotype with many counts. In DNA form, the CDR3 reads TGTGCCAGTACCTCCGGACTACTAGAGACCCAGTACTTC. It translates to CASTSGLLETQYF. This chain links TRBV12-3 or TRBV12-4 with TRBJ2-5; the D gene is possibly TRBD2 (6 bases). CDR3 length: 13 amino acids. The V end was cut by 9 bases, the J end by 4 bases, with 15 bases between.

Regarding this clonotype: Given the absence of the conserved phenylalanine or tryptophan at the CDR3 end, a read error is likely. V gene TRBV7-9 combines with J gene TRBJ2-5; weak D call: TRBD2 (5 bases). Trimming left V 1 base short and J 10 bases short, with 10 bases between. CDR1 is SEHNR and CDR2 is FQNEAQ in the germline V gene (reference sequence). The CDR3 has 12 residues. The CDR3 here is CASSLVGLDQYS. The DNA for the CDR3 is TGTGCCAGCAGCTTAGTAGGACTTGACCAGTACTCC.

This chain connects TRBV5-1 to TRBJ2-7; tentatively, D is TRBD1 (5 bases). Trimming removed 2 bases from V and 0 bases from J, with 12 bases in between. Germline assignment: CDR1 SGHRS and CDR2 YFSETQ. The CDR3 sequence is 15 residues long. The CDR3 loop is CASSLGESGSYEQYF. In DNA form, the CDR3 reads TGCGCCAGCAGCTTAGGGGAATCGGGCTCCTACGAGCAGTACTTC.

This clonotype has only a few counts. This sequence joins TRBV7-9 and TRBJ1-1; 9 bases match TRBD1. In germline, CDR1 is SEHNR, CDR2 FQNEAQ (reference sequence). V gave up 3 bases and J gave up 1 base; unmatched junction bases: 6. The CDR3 extends over 16 amino acids. The CDR3 reads CASSFLTGQGNTEAFF. CDR3 in DNA: TGTGCCAGCAGCTTCTTAACGGGACAGGGGAACACTGAAGCTTTCTTT.

V and J are TRBV5-1 and TRBJ2-2, with TRBD2 identical over 10 bases. V shed 6 bases, J shed 5 bases, and the junction held 10 bases outside the gene matches. CDR3 length: 16 amino acids. Germline V gene sequence: CDR1 SGHRS, CDR2 YFSETQ. The CDR3 DNA reads as TGCGCCAGCAACGCCCCGGGACTAGCGCAAACCGGGGAGCTGTTTTTT. Its translation is CASNAPGLAQTGELFF. Together with reference TRBV5-1 and TRBJ2-2, the CDR3 gives the full variable domain: KAGVTQTPRYLIKTRGQQVTLSCSPISGHRSVSWYQQTPGQGLQFLFEYFSETQRNKGNFPGRFSGRQFSNSRSEMNVSTLELGDSALYLCASNAPGLAQTGELFFGEGSRLTVL.

The chain recombines TRBV15 with TRBJ2-7; TRBD1 aligns across 9 bases. The CDR3 contains 13 residues. The V segment lost 3 bases and the J segment 6 bases; nucleotides outside the gene matches: 3. CDR1 is LNHNV, CDR2 YYDKDF, per germline (reference sequence). CDR3 protein: CATSSGQGREQYF. The CDR3, as DNA: TGTGCCACCAGCAGTGGACAGGGGCGCGAGCAGTACTTC.

This clonotype has only a few counts. The CDR3 spells CASSLVSTSGSSGTQYF. In DNA, the CDR3 is TGTGCCAGCAGCTTAGTGTCGACTAGCGGGAGTTCAGGGACCCAGTACTTC. This chain uses TRBV5-4 with TRBJ2-5; 12 bases map to TRBD2. CDR1 and CDR2 from the germline V gene are SGHNT and YYREEE (reference sequence). The CDR3 runs to 17 residues. V shed 2 bases and J 7 bases; nucleotides not matched to a gene: 12.